These 19 T cell receptor beta chains share one sample of origin, sequenced in a study of neoadjuvant anti-PD-1 for oral cavity cancer. The protocol was immunoSEQ multiplex PCR, while the TCRdb copy is restricted to in-frame clones and leaves out a portion. The data show 65,000 to 70,000 clones, approximately 87% seen once. Time point: after neoadjuvant nivolumab, at surgical resection. Sequencing used PBMCs, obtained after nivolumab (anti-PD-1) treatment. The receptors derive from a person aged 40 to 85 with oral cavity squamous cell carcinoma.

The chain couples TRBV2 to TRBJ2-4, with 7 nucleotides matching TRBD1. Germline V gene data show CDR1 as SNHLY and CDR2 as FYNNEI. The trim removed 7 bases at V and 7 bases at J, leaving 7 bases unmatched. CDR3 length: 13 residues. The CDR3 nucleotides are TGTGCCAGCAATGGACAGGCCATGAACATTCAGTACTTC. Its protein is CASNGQAMNIQYF.

The V call is TRBV2, the J call TRBJ2-6; perhaps TRBD2 as D (6 bases). Germline V gene data show CDR1 as SNHLY and CDR2 as FYNNEI. The CDR3 sequence is 17 residues long. The V end was cut by 3 bases, the J end by 0 bases, with 12 bases between. This CDR3 reads CASSDRRDFSGANVLTF. Here the CDR3 DNA reads TGTGCCAGCAGTGATCGGCGGGACTTCTCTGGGGCCAACGTCCTGACTTTC. The full variable domain, with the rest looked up from reference TRBV2 and TRBJ2-6, is EPEVTQTPSHQVTQMGQEVILRCVPISNHLYFYWYRQILGQKVEFLVSFYNNEISEKSEIFDDQFSVERPDGSNFTLKIRSTKLEDSAMYFCASSDRRDFSGANVLTFGAGSRLTVL.

The chain carries TRBV2 and TRBJ2-3; 12 bases fit TRBD2. The CDR3 has 14 residues. Germline V CDR1 and CDR2: SNHLY, FYNNEI. Trimming at V came to 7 bases and at J to 3 bases, leaving 2 bases not matched to a gene. The CDR3 loop is CASIGLAGTDTQYF. The CDR3 coding sequence is TGTGCCAGCATTGGACTAGCGGGGACAGATACGCAGTATTTT.

The chain carries TRBV6-1 and TRBJ1-6, with TRBD1 matching over 9 bases. CDR1 MNHNS and CDR2 SASEGT come from the germline V gene. There are 14 residues in the CDR3. V was clipped by 7 bases and J by 9 bases; unmatched bases: 7. In nucleotides, the CDR3 is TGTGCCAGCACCTCGGGACAGGGCTTTTCACCCCTCCACTTT. Translated: CASTSGQGFSPLHF.

The genes are TRBV6-1 and TRBJ1-5; a weak D match, TRBD1 (5 bases). This CDR3 has 14 residues. The ends were cut back, 6 bases at V and 6 bases at J, with 15 bases in the middle. Germline CDR1 and CDR2: MNHNS and SASEGT. CDR3 DNA: TGTGCCAGCAGCCCCCAGGGCGGGAGTCAGCCCCAGCATTTT. Translated: CASSPQGGSQPQHF.

CDR3 loop: CASSYSGANVLTF. As DNA, the CDR3 is TGTGCCAGCAGTTACTCTGGGGCCAACGTCCTGACTTTC. The chain joins TRBV6-5 to TRBJ2-6; D not certain. The CDR3 is 13 amino acids. CDR1 and CDR2 from the germline V gene are MNHEY and SVGAGI. Trimming shortened V by 0 bases and J by 3 bases, and 0 bases separated the two germline ends.

The chain has TRBV11-2 and TRBJ2-2, with a weak D call TRBD1 (6 bases). This CDR3 is 13 amino acids long. Between the trimmed V and J ends, which lost 5 bases and 7 bases, there was a span of 11 bases. Per the germline V gene, CDR1 is SGHAT and CDR2 is FQNNGV. The CDR3 sequence: CASSPQGIGELFF. The DNA for the CDR3 is TGTGCCAGCAGCCCCCAGGGGATCGGGGAGCTGTTTTTT.

V gene TRBV6-5 combines with J gene TRBJ1-1; TRBD1 is a possible D gene (5 bases). This CDR3 comprises 13 residues. Germline assignment: CDR1 MNHEY and CDR2 SVGAGI. The V and J ends lost 0 bases and 4 bases respectively, with 6 bases between them. The CDR3 region is CASSYSGATEAFF. The CDR3 DNA is TGTGCCAGCAGTTACTCAGGGGCCACTGAAGCTTTCTTT.

The chain links TRBV5-1 to TRBJ2-5, with 7 bases that match TRBD2. Germline V gene data show CDR1 as SGHRS and CDR2 as YFSETQ. CDR3 length: 16 residues. V lost 1 base to trimming and J lost 1 base; unmatched junction nucleotides: 7. This CDR3 reads CASSLSGGGFQETQYF. DNA for the CDR3: TGCGCCAGCAGCTTGTCCGGCGGGGGATTCCAAGAGACCCAGTACTTC.

V usage is TRBV30 and J usage is TRBJ1-5; tentatively, D is TRBD1 (5 bases). Per germline, CDR1 GTSNPN and CDR2 SVGIG (reference sequence). V was shortened by 0 bases and J by 1 base, with 13 bases between the two germline ends. The CDR3 consists of 16 residues. DNA of the CDR3: TGTGCCTGGAGTGTACGTGGCCGGGGGAGCAATCAGCCCCAGCATTTT. This gives the protein CAWSVRGRGSNQPQHF.

V and J are TRBV2 and TRBJ1-5, with 7 bases fitting TRBD1. The CDR3 spans 15 residues. Germline CDR1 is SNHLY and CDR2 is FYNNEI. V lost 6 bases and J lost 0; bases outside the gene matches: 5. CDR3 sequence (DNA): TGTGCCAGCAGCGGGACAGTCCTTAGCAATCAGCCCCAGCATTTT. Its protein product is CASSGTVLSNQPQHF.

The chain joins TRBV30 to TRBJ2-2; 13 bases match TRBD2. The germline V gene encodes CDR1 GTSNPN and CDR2 SVGIG (reference sequence). V lost 3 bases to trimming and J lost 5 bases; unmatched junction nucleotides: 0. CDR3 length: 14 residues. This chain's CDR3 is CAWRGLAGTGELFF. In nucleotides, the CDR3 is TGTGCCTGGAGGGGACTAGCGGGGACCGGGGAGCTGTTTTTT.

This chain joins TRBV19 and TRBJ2-7; D assignment may be TRBD1 or TRBD2 (5 bases each). Trimming shortened V by 4 bases and J by 1 base, and 14 bases separated the two germline ends. The length of the CDR3 is 15 residues. Germline CDR1 is LNHDA and CDR2 is SQIVND (reference sequence). CDR3: CASSTASGRSYEQYF. In nucleotides, the CDR3 is TGTGCCAGTAGTACAGCCTCGGGACGGTCCTACGAGCAGTACTTC.

V usage is TRBV30 and J usage is TRBJ2-1; D is possibly TRBD2 (5 bases). V gave up 1 base and J gave up 0 bases, with 10 bases separating them. The CDR3 spans 15 residues. In germline, CDR1 is GTSNPN, CDR2 SVGIG (reference sequence). CDR3 DNA sequence: TGTGCCTGGAGTGCCAAGCGGAGCTCCTACAATGAGCAGTTCTTC. Translation: CAWSAKRSSYNEQFF. Full variable domain (remainder filled in from reference TRBV30 and TRBJ2-1): SQTIHQWPATLVQPVGSPLSLECTVEGTSNPNLYWYRQAAGRGLQLLFYSVGIGQISSEVPQNLSASRPQDRQFILSSKKLLLSDSGFYLCAWSAKRSSYNEQFFGPGTRLTVL.

The chain uses TRBV6-5 and TRBJ1-4; 8 nucleotides agree with TRBD1. CDR3 length: 15 residues. Trimming took 5 bases from V and 5 from J; bases not matched to a gene: 7. Germline V lookup: CDR1 MNHEY, CDR2 SVGAGI. The CDR3: CASSDLTGGNEKLFF. As DNA, the CDR3 is TGTGCCAGCAGTGACTTAACAGGGGGGAATGAAAAACTGTTTTTT.

V usage is TRBV4-1 and J usage is TRBJ2-3; 11 positions match TRBD2. The ends lost 1 base at V and 6 bases at J; junction bases unmatched: 6. Germline assignment: CDR1 MGHRA and CDR2 YSYEKL. This CDR3 is built from 16 residues. CDR3 nucleotide sequence: TGCGCCAGCAGCCAAGGGCGACTAGCGGGACGTGATACGCAGTATTTT. It yields the protein CASSQGRLAGRDTQYF.

The chain has TRBV9 and TRBJ1-1, with D uncertain. Germline lookup yields CDR1 SGDLS and CDR2 YYNGEE. CDR3 length: 16 amino acids. The V end was cut by 2 bases, the J end by 0 bases, with 14 bases between. This CDR3 reads CASSVAPGFLNTEAFF. The CDR3 nucleotides are TGTGCCAGCAGCGTGGCCCCGGGATTCTTGAACACTGAAGCTTTCTTT.

The chain uses TRBV11-2 and TRBJ1-4; D ambiguous. Between the trimmed V and J ends, which lost 5 bases and 0 bases, there was a span of 10 bases. The length of the CDR3 is 15 residues. Germline V lookup: CDR1 SGHAT, CDR2 FQNNGV. The CDR3: CASSRGPTTNEKLFF. The CDR3 DNA follows: TGTGCCAGCAGCCGAGGACCCACAACTAATGAAAAACTGTTTTTT.

The table lists this clone with a few counts. CDR3 DNA: TGTGCCAGCAGTTACGAGAAAGGTCTTTTGAACACTGAAGCTTTCTTT. Protein sequence: CASSYEKGLLNTEAFF. V gene TRBV6-5 combines with J gene TRBJ1-1; the D is unclear. CDR3 size: 16 residues. V gave up 2 bases and J gave up 0 bases, with 13 bases separating them. Looked up from germline, CDR1 is MNHEY and CDR2 is SVGAGI.